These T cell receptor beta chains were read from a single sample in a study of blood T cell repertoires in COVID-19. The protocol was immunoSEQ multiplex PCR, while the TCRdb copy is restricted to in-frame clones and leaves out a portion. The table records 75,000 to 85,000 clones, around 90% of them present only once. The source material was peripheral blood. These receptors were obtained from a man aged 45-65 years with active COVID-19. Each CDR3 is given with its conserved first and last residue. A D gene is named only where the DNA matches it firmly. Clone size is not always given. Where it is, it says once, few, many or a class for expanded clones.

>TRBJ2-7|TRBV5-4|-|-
TGTGCCAGCAGCTTGAGGCAGGGTTCCTACGAGCAGTACTTC
CASSLRQGSYEQYF
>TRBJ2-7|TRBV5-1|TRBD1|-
TGCGCCAGCAGCTTGGCAGCCGGGACAGGGACCTACGAGCAGTACTTC
CASSLAAGTGTYEQYF
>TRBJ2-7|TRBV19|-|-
TGTGCCAGTAGTATAGGGCAGGGGTCCTACGAGCAGTACTTC
CASSIGQGSYEQYF
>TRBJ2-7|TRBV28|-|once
TGTGCCAGCAGTTTGGGCCTCTACGAGCAGTACTTC
CASSLGLYEQYF
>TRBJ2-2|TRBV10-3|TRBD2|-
TGTGCCATCACGGCGGGGGTGAACACCGGGGAGCTGTTTTTT
CAITAGVNTGELFF
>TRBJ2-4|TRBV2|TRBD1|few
TGTGCCAGCAGAACGGACAGGAAGAACATTCAGTACTTC
CASRTDRKNIQYF
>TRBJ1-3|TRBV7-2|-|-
TGTGCCAGCAGAGGAGGCTCTGGAAACACCATATATTTT
CASRGGSGNTIYF
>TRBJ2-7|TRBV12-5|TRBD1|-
TGTGCTAGTGTGGGCCGACAGGGGTTCTCCTACGAGCAGTACTTC
CASVGRQGFSYEQYF
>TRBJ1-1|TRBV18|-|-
TGTGCCAGCTCACCATACCAGCACCGCGGGGCCCCCACTGAAGCTTTCTTT
CASSPYQHRGAPTEAFF
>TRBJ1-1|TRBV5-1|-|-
TGCGCCAGCAGCTCCTTGGGGGGAGGAACTGAAGCTTTCTTT
CASSSLGGGTEAFF
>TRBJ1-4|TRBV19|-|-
TGTGCCAGTAGTATAAGATTCCAGGGGCGACCTACGGAAAAACTGTTTTTT
CASSIRFQGRPTEKLFF
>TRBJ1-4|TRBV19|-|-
TGTGCCACCCGAACAGGGCAGAATGAAAAACTGTTTTTT
CATRTGQNEKLFF
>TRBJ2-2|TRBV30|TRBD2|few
TGTGCCTGGAGTGGTCTAGCGGGGGCTTCCATATCCGGGGAGCTGTTTTTT
CAWSGLAGASISGELFF
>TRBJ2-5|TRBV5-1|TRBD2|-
TGCGCCAGCAGCTTGGAGCTGGGCGGGGGCCAAGAGACCCAGTACTTC
CASSLELGGGQETQYF
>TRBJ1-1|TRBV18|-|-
TGTGCCAGCTCACCACCGGGAGTTTTCGAAGCTTTCTTT
CASSPPGVFEAFF
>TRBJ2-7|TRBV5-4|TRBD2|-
TGTGCCATCCGACTAGCGGGAGACTACGAGCAGTACTTC
CAIRLAGDYEQYF
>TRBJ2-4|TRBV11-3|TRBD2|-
TGTGCCAGCAGCTTAGATGCCGCGGGAGCAGAGAGAACGGCCAAAAACATTCAGTACTTC
CASSLDAAGAERTAKNIQYF
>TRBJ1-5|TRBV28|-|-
TGTGCCAGCAGGACAACGACAGATTCAGCTGGGGGCAATCAGCCCCAGCATTTT
CASRTTTDSAGGNQPQHF
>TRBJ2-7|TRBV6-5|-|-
TGTGCCAGCACCTTAGACTACGAGCAGTACTTC
CASTLDYEQYF
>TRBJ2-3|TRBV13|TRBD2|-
TGTGCCAGCAGCTTACTGGGACTAGAGGGGACAGATACGCAGTATTTT
CASSLLGLEGTDTQYF
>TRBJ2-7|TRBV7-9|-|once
TGTGCCAGCAGCTCAGGACCGGGAAGGAACGAGCAGTACTTC
CASSSGPGRNEQYF
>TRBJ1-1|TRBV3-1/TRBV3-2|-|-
TGTGCCAGCAGCCAATCCCTTATGAACACTGAAGCTTTCTTT
CASSQSLMNTEAFF
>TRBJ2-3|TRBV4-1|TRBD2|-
TGCGCCAGCAGCCAGCGACTAGCGGCAGATACGCAGTATTTT
CASSQRLAADTQYF
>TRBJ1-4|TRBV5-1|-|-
TGCGCCAGCAGCTTGGGGGGCTGGGGAACTAATGAAAAACTGTTTTTT
CASSLGGWGTNEKLFF
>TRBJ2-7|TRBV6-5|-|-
TGTGCCACGTCCAGGGGCCACGAGCAGTACTTC
CATSRGHEQYF
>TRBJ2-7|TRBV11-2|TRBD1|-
TGTGCCAGCAGCCAAAACAGGGGCTCCTACGAGCAGTACTTC
CASSQNRGSYEQYF
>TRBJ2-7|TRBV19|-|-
TGTGCCAGTAGTATAGGTCCCGCCAGGGGCGAGCAGTACTTC
CASSIGPARGEQYF
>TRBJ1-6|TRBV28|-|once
TGTGCCAGCAGAACCAACAGGGTAGGGGATAATTCACCCCTCCACTTT
CASRTNRVGDNSPLHF